Sequencing of this T cell receptor beta chain was carried out in a study of blood T cell repertoires in COVID-19. Study-level information: Researchers got acute and convalescent COVID-19 samples from the United States, Italy and Spain. Sample material is recorded as cDNA or gDNA derived from T cells, B-cell-depleted T cells, or PBMCs.

CDR1 and CDR2 from the germline V gene are SEHNR and FQNEAQ (reference sequence). J gave up 2 bases and V 1 base, and 1 base lay outside the gene matches. The CDR3 loop spans 15 amino acids. Patients in Seattle were enrolled during active infection, then followed longitudinally. Per the original methods: Reference gene primer amplification gave nucleated cell count estimates. Assay: immunoSEQ multiplex PCR; the TCRdb copy retains only in-frame clones and omits some. V, J and clone size derive from that table, while D and trimming were established from the DNA sequence. The table lists about 160,000 clones, 60% to 85% of them singletons, with around 8% in the top ten.

V is TRBV7-9 and J is TRBJ1-2; 10 positions agree with TRBD1. Sequenced material: peripheral blood. The sequence was obtained from a woman in her sixties with COVID-19, enrolled during active disease. The CDR3 DNA reads TGTGCCAGCAGCTTAGGGGGACAGGGGAACTATGGCTACACCTTC. Translation gives CASSLGGQGNYGYTF.